A single sample is the source of the 29 T cell receptor beta chains below, sequenced in a study of regulatory T cells in long-lasting Graves disease. Time point given: newly diagnosed GD, antithyroid drugs for less than 3 months. TCR sequences were obtained from RNA taken from PBMCs. Building the TCR beta libraries relied on iRepertoire HTBI primers, and CDR3 regions underwent Arm-PCR. TCRdb reanalysed the multiplex PCR reads using MiXCR and keeps one entry per CDR3 protein. The table lists some 450,000 distinct CDR3 sequences, 16% of them singletons. This same sample was also part of a study on T cells in Graves' hyperthyroidism and ophthalmopathy.

Sample: peripheral blood mononuclear cells (PBMCs), taken at new diagnosis, from a patient treated with antithyroid drugs. The receptor source for this set is a woman aged 30 to 39 with Graves disease.

Points on this clonotype: A clone one base away is much larger, so this may be a read error. The chain joins TRBV20-1 to TRBJ1-5; 8 nucleotides match TRBD1. Per the germline V gene, CDR1 is DFQATT and CDR2 is SNEGSKA (reference sequence). This CDR3 spans 14 amino acids. The CDR3: CSATGTGVAQPLHF. The CDR3 nucleotides read TGCAGTGCAACCGGGACAGGAGTCGCTCAGCCCCTGCATTTT.

This clonotype has a count of ten or more. V is TRBV28 and J is TRBJ1-5; 9 bases match TRBD1. CDR3 length: 18 amino acids. The germline V gene has CDR1 MDHEN and CDR2 SYDVKM. V lost 6 bases and J lost 6; bases outside the gene matches: 18. CDR3 coding DNA: TGTGCCAGCAGACTACTAACCGGACAGGGGAAGCGTTTTCAGCCCCAGCATTTT. Translation gives CASRLLTGQGKRFQPQHF. Full variable domain (outside the CDR3, taken from reference TRBV28 and TRBJ1-5): DVKVTQSSRYLVKRTGEKVFLECVQDMDHENMFWYRQDPGLGLRLIYFSYDVKMKEKGDIPEGYSVSREKKERFSLILESASTNQTSMYLCASRLLTGQGKRFQPQHFGDGTRLSIL.

The chain employs TRBV20-1 and TRBJ2-3, with TRBD2 identical over 13 bases. CDR1 is DFQATT and CDR2 is SNEGSKA in the germline V gene (reference sequence). The trim removed 4 bases at V and 4 bases at J, leaving 8 bases unmatched. This CDR3 region has 16 residues. The CDR3 spells CSAKGLAGRAPDTQYF. The CDR3 DNA reads TGCAGTGCTAAGGGACTAGCGGGAAGGGCGCCAGATACGCAGTATTTT.

This clonotype was observed many times. V gene TRBV20-1 combines with J gene TRBJ2-1; 10 bases line up with TRBD2. Germline trimming cut 6 bases from V and 7 bases from J; bases unmatched to any gene: 3. This CDR3 contains 12 residues. Germline CDR1 reads DFQATT; CDR2 reads SNEGSKA (reference sequence). The DNA of the CDR3 is TGCAGTGCAACTAGCGGGATGAATGAGCAGTTCTTC. This encodes CSATSGMNEQFF.

DNA of the CDR3: TGTGCCACCAGCGCCGGGTCTGGGGGCTACACCTTC. Translated, it gives CATSAGSGGYTF. This chain joins TRBV15 and TRBJ1-2; no clear D gene. V was pared by 5 bases and J by 8 bases, with 12 bases between. The CDR3 totals 12 residues. Germline V CDR1 and CDR2: LNHNV, YYDKDF (reference sequence).

Of note for this clonotype: A much larger clone sits a single nucleotide away, making a read error possible. The rearrangement joins TRBV20-1 to TRBJ2-1; TRBD2 matches 10 bases. V lost 0 bases, J lost 3 bases, and 5 bases stayed unmatched. The length of the CDR3 is 16 residues. The germline V gene encodes CDR1 DFQATT and CDR2 SNEGSKA (reference sequence). CDR3 region: CSARDLGLADYNEQFF. In DNA form, the CDR3 reads TGCAGTGCTAGAGATCTTGGACTAGCGGACTACAATGAGCAGTTCTTC.

The CDR3 protein is CASRAGRLNYGYTF. The CDR3 coding sequence is TGCGCCAGCAGAGCGGGACGGCTTAACTATGGCTACACCTTC. The chain combines TRBV10-2 with TRBJ1-2, with D maybe TRBD1 (5 bases). With 6 bases removed from V and 1 base from J, the gap between germline ends came to 12 bases. This CDR3 spans 14 amino acids. Germline assignment: CDR1 WSHSY and CDR2 SAAADI.

This clonotype was seen many times. The chain has TRBV5-1 and TRBJ2-1; D unclear. This CDR3 is built from 14 residues. V shed 5 bases and J shed 6 bases, with 15 bases lying between them. CDR1 and CDR2 (germline): SGHRS, YFSETQ. CDR3 coding DNA: TGCGCCAGCAGTTTGCTTGGCACAGTCAATGAGCAGTTCTTC. Translated: CASSLLGTVNEQFF.

This clonotype appeared many times. V usage is TRBV20-1 and J usage is TRBJ2-5, with D perhaps being TRBD1 or TRBD2 (6 bases each). V shed 0 bases and J shed 2 bases, with 13 bases lying between them. This CDR3 has 15 residues. Germline V lookup: CDR1 DFQATT, CDR2 SNEGSKA (reference sequence). CDR3 loop: CSARDSRGLQETQYF. CDR3 coding DNA: TGCAGTGCTAGAGACTCCAGGGGACTGCAAGAGACCCAGTACTTC.

The chain has TRBV6-1 and TRBJ2-1; 12 positions agree with TRBD2. The germline V gene has CDR1 MNHNS and CDR2 SASEGT. There are 18 residues in the CDR3. V gave up 4 bases and J gave up 1 base; unmatched junction bases: 8. The CDR3 DNA reads as TGTGCCAGCAGTGTTGGCCTAGCGGGAGGGGGGTCCTACAATGAGCAGTTCTTC. This codes for CASSVGLAGGGSYNEQFF.

This clonotype was recorded at least ten times. V usage is TRBV20-1 and J usage is TRBJ1-2; 9 bases are shared with TRBD1. CDR3 length: 15 amino acids. Trimming at V came to 4 bases and at J to 6 bases, leaving 12 bases not matched to a gene. The germline V gene encodes CDR1 DFQATT and CDR2 SNEGSKA (reference sequence). The CDR3 is CSAKTPGQGTHGYTF. The CDR3, as DNA: TGCAGTGCTAAAACTCCGGGACAGGGAACACATGGCTACACCTTC.

The chain couples TRBV5-1 to TRBJ2-7; tentatively, D is TRBD2 (6 bases). This CDR3 region has 14 residues. Germline CDR1 reads SGHRS; CDR2 reads YFSETQ. V shed 4 bases and J shed 5 bases, with 16 bases lying between them. CDR3 region: CASSTPGLADEQYF. In DNA, the CDR3 is TGCGCCAGCAGCACCCCGGGACTGGCTGACGAGCAGTACTTC.

The chain employs TRBV27 and TRBJ2-7; possible D gene TRBD1, 5 bases. CDR3 length equals 12 residues. V was trimmed by 9 bases and J by 3 bases, leaving 12 bases between them. Germline V CDR1 and CDR2: MNHEY, SMNVEV (reference sequence). The CDR3: CARSTGGYEQYF. CDR3 coding DNA: TGTGCCAGGTCTACAGGTGGCTACGAGCAGTACTTC.

This clonotype showed up just a few times. The CDR3 carries no conserved terminal phenylalanine or tryptophan, so it likely arises from a read error. The chain employs TRBV7-8 and TRBJ1-2; maybe TRBD1 (6 bases). Germline lookup yields CDR1 SGHVS and CDR2 FQNEAQ. V shed 4 bases and J shed 5 bases, with 20 bases lying between them. CDR3 size: 16 residues. CDR3 DNA: TGTGCCAGCAGCTCAGTGACAGGCCCCCCCTCTTATGGCTACACCCTC. It specifies CASSSVTGPPSYGYTL.

This clonotype showed up just once. It is likely a read error: a sequence one base away is far more abundant. The chain links TRBV25-1 to TRBJ2-7; 8 positions agree with TRBD1. This CDR3 is 12 amino acids long. CDR1 and CDR2 (germline): MGHDK, SYGVNS. Trimming removed 6 bases from V and 6 bases from J; junction bases left unmatched: 4. The CDR3 DNA follows: TGTGCCAGCAGCCAAACAGGGGGCGAGCAGTACTTC. This encodes CASSQTGGEQYF.

The chain has TRBV19 and TRBJ2-7; no firm D call. The V end was cut by 1 base, the J end by 1 base, with 8 bases between. This CDR3 comprises 14 residues. Germline-derived CDR1 and CDR2 are LNHDA and SQIVND (reference sequence). CDR3 nucleotide sequence: TGTGCCAGTAGTATAGGACGGAAGTCCTACGAGCAGTACTTC. This codes for CASSIGRKSYEQYF. The whole variable domain, filled in from reference TRBV19 and TRBJ2-7, reads DGGITQSPKYLFRKEGQNVTLSCEQNLNHDAMYWYRQDPGQGLRLIYYSQIVNDFQKGDIAEGYSVSREKKESFPLTVTSAQKNPTAFYLCASSIGRKSYEQYFGPGTRLTVT.

This clonotype showed up many times. J is TRBJ1-1 and V is TRBV7-9; D gene unclear. This CDR3 spans 14 amino acids. Trimming removed 0 bases at V and 6 bases at J, with 11 bases between. CDR1 is SEHNR, CDR2 FQNEAQ, per germline (reference sequence). The CDR3 loop is CASSLAVLFAEAFF. The CDR3 nucleotides read TGTGCCAGCAGCTTAGCGGTATTGTTTGCTGAAGCTTTCTTT.

This clonotype was observed at least ten times. The chain carries TRBV28 and TRBJ2-2, with D tentatively TRBD1 or TRBD2 (5 bases each). Trimming cost V 6 bases and J 7 bases, with 18 bases left between them. Per the germline V gene, CDR1 is MDHEN and CDR2 is SYDVKM. This CDR3 is built from 15 residues. Written as DNA, the CDR3 is TGTGCCAGCAGCTCTTCCCGCAGGGCGGGCGGGGAGCTGTTTTTT. This sequence encodes CASSSSRRAGGELFF. The full variable domain, its missing parts supplied by reference TRBV28 and TRBJ2-2, is DVKVTQSSRYLVKRTGEKVFLECVQDMDHENMFWYRQDPGLGLRLIYFSYDVKMKEKGDIPEGYSVSREKKERFSLILESASTNQTSMYLCASSSSRRAGGELFFGEGSRLTVL.

The CDR3 sequence: CATSDGLAGGNEQFF. CDR3 DNA sequence: TGTGCCACCAGTGATGGACTAGCGGGAGGGAATGAGCAGTTCTTC. The rearrangement uses TRBV24-1 and TRBJ2-1; 15 nucleotides agree with TRBD2. Unmatched junction bases numbered 0, after V lost 3 bases and J lost 7 bases. Per germline, CDR1 KGHDR and CDR2 SFDVKD. The CDR3 covers 15 residues.

This sequence joins TRBV19 and TRBJ2-5, with TRBD1 matching over 10 bases. The DNA end favors TRBJ2-1, so the J call may be wrong. The CDR3 is 17 residues long. Per the germline V gene, CDR1 is LNHDA and CDR2 is SQIVND (reference sequence). This chain's CDR3 is CASSTRDRGAGINEQFF. The CDR3 DNA is TGTGCCAGTAGTACCCGGGACAGGGGCGCTGGTATCAATGAGCAGTTCTTC.

CDR3 DNA: TGTGCCAGCAGCTTAGCGAGAGGGCCGGTCAATGAGCAGTTCTTC. This sequence encodes CASSLARGPVNEQFF. This chain joins TRBV7-6 and TRBJ2-5, with a possible D match to TRBD2 (5 bases). Judging by the DNA end, TRBJ2-1 fits better; the J call may be wrong. CDR1 and CDR2 (germline): SGHVS, FNYEAQ. The CDR3 spans 15 residues.

This clonotype was recorded at least ten times. V is TRBV28 and J is TRBJ1-1; D is ambiguous. Germline V CDR1 and CDR2: MDHEN, SYDVKM. The CDR3 runs to 14 residues. V shed 7 bases and J shed 1 base, with 13 bases lying between them. CDR3: CASIGFLWNTEAFF. The CDR3 DNA follows: TGTGCCAGCATCGGGTTTCTCTGGAACACTGAAGCTTTCTTT.

This clonotype has just a few counts. The genes are TRBV7-2 and TRBJ2-3, with 8 bases identical to TRBD1. Losses at the gene ends were 5 bases for V and 3 bases for J; bases not matched to a gene: 7. CDR3 length equals 15 residues. Germline CDR1 is SGHTA and CDR2 is FQGNSA. The CDR3 spells CASSRWTGLTDTQYF. The CDR3 DNA sequence: TGTGCCAGCAGCCGGTGGACAGGGCTAACAGATACGCAGTATTTT. The full variable domain, its missing parts supplied by reference TRBV7-2 and TRBJ2-3, is GAGVSQSPSNKVTEKGKDVELRCDPISGHTALYWYRQSLGQGLEFLIYFQGNSAPDKSGLPSDRFSAERTGGSVSTLTIQRTQQEDSAVYLCASSRWTGLTDTQYFGPGTRLTVL.

This clonotype has a count of ten or more. This rearrangement joins TRBV5-1 to TRBJ2-7; 8 bases agree with TRBD2. The CDR3 sequence is 16 residues long. In germline, CDR1 is SGHRS, CDR2 YFSETQ. J lost 2 bases, V lost 1 base, and 8 bases had no gene match. The CDR3 sequence: CASSLPPSGSTYEQYF. The CDR3 region has the DNA TGCGCCAGCAGCTTGCCTCCTAGCGGGTCAACCTACGAGCAGTACTTC.

This clonotype occurred a few times. V and J are TRBV10-3 and TRBJ2-7; possibly TRBD2 for D (6 bases). Germline V lookup: CDR1 ENHRY, CDR2 SYGVKD. The CDR3 length is 13 residues. V dropped 8 bases and J dropped 7 bases, with 18 bases sitting between them. The CDR3 nucleotides read TGTGCCATCTGGGACTTGGGAGGTGGGGAGCAGTACTTC. As protein: CAIWDLGGGEQYF.

The chain links TRBV27 to TRBJ1-1; D call uncertain. Trimming left V 6 bases short and J 4 bases short, with 15 bases between. CDR1 and CDR2 (germline): MNHEY, SMNVEV (reference sequence). There are 14 residues in the CDR3. The chain's CDR3 is CASSSSVRGTEAFF. CDR3 nucleotides: TGTGCCAGCAGCTCTTCCGTACGGGGCACTGAAGCTTTCTTT.

This clonotype was counted many times. The rearrangement links TRBV10-3 to TRBJ1-1; D is ambiguous. Germline lookup yields CDR1 ENHRY and CDR2 SYGVKD. V gave up 4 bases and J gave up 1 base, with 10 bases separating them. The CDR3 extends over 14 amino acids. The CDR3 nucleotides are TGTGCCATCAGTGGAGGCAGTGGGAACACTGAAGCTTTCTTT. Its protein is CAISGGSGNTEAFF.

This clonotype was recorded many times. The chain combines TRBV5-6 with TRBJ2-1; tentatively, D is TRBD2 (6 bases). Trimming left V 4 bases short and J 2 bases short, with 16 bases between. The length of the CDR3 is 16 residues. The germline CDR1 and CDR2 sequences are SGHDT and YYEEEE. The CDR3 is CASSGVGGTTYNEQFF. In nucleotides, the CDR3 is TGTGCCAGCAGCGGGGTCGGCGGGACCACCTACAATGAGCAGTTCTTC. The variable domain in full, with the rest retrieved from reference TRBV5-6 and TRBJ2-1, is DAGVTQSPTHLIKTRGQQVTLRCSPKSGHDTVSWYQQALGQGPQFIFQYYEEEERQRGNFPDRFSGHQFPNYSSELNVNALLLGDSALYLCASSGVGGTTYNEQFFGPGTRLTVL.

This clonotype was seen ten or more times. This chain connects TRBV28 to TRBJ2-5; a weak D match, TRBD1 (6 bases). Germline CDR1 is MDHEN and CDR2 is SYDVKM. V lost 5 bases, J lost 1 base, and 14 bases lay in between. The CDR3 has 15 amino acids. CDR3 in amino acids: CASSDRGTTQETQYF. CDR3 DNA sequence: TGTGCCAGCAGTGACCGAGGGACAACCCAAGAGACCCAGTACTTC. Based on the CDR3 plus reference TRBV28 and TRBJ2-5, the full variable domain is DVKVTQSSRYLVKRTGEKVFLECVQDMDHENMFWYRQDPGLGLRLIYFSYDVKMKEKGDIPEGYSVSREKKERFSLILESASTNQTSMYLCASSDRGTTQETQYFGPGTRLLVL.